This is a list of T cell receptor beta chains from one sample in a study of Tregs in tolerant kidney transplant recipients. Data came from immunoSEQ multiplex PCR; TCRdb stores just in-frame clones and leaves some out. The sample lists about 240,000 clones; roughly 80% were seen once. The sample taken for sequencing was CD4+ T cells from blood. The receptors come from a human donor in good health. Both conserved end residues are part of each CDR3. A D gene is named only where the DNA matches it firmly. Some rows mark clone size as missing; the rest say once, few, many or name a class of expanded clone.

d_gene: NA
j_gene: TRBJ2-5
abundance: once
v_gene: TRBV5-1
CDR3nt: TGCGCCAGCAGTCGAGGTGGGGGCGAGAGTGAAAACCAGTACTTC
CDR3aa: CASSRGGGESENQYF

d_gene: TRBD1
j_gene: TRBJ1-1
abundance: NA
v_gene: TRBV5-8
CDR3nt: TGTGCCAGCACTACGGACAGGATTAACACTGAAGCTTTCTTT
CDR3aa: CASTTDRINTEAFF

d_gene: NA
j_gene: TRBJ1-2
abundance: NA
v_gene: TRBV5-6
CDR3nt: TGTGCCAGCAGCCGGACACTGGAAAACTATGGCTACACCTTC
CDR3aa: CASSRTLENYGYTF

d_gene: TRBD1
j_gene: TRBJ1-1
abundance: once
v_gene: TRBV18
CDR3nt: TGTGCCAGCTCACCCAACAGGGGGCGGGGGAACACTGAAGCTTTCTTT
CDR3aa: CASSPNRGRGNTEAFF

d_gene: TRBD1
j_gene: TRBJ2-3
abundance: NA
v_gene: TRBV27
CDR3nt: TGTGCCAGCAGCCCACAGGGGACGATCACAGATACGCAGTATTTT
CDR3aa: CASSPQGTITDTQYF

d_gene: TRBD2
j_gene: TRBJ2-2
abundance: NA
v_gene: TRBV5-1
CDR3nt: TGCGCCAGCAGCCAATTAGCGGGAGGGTCGACCGGGGAGCTGTTTTTT
CDR3aa: CASSQLAGGSTGELFF

d_gene: TRBD1
j_gene: TRBJ1-5
abundance: NA
v_gene: TRBV19
CDR3nt: TGTGCCAGTACCGGGACAGTCAATCAGCCCCAGCATTTT
CDR3aa: CASTGTVNQPQHF

d_gene: NA
j_gene: TRBJ2-2
abundance: NA
v_gene: TRBV5-1
CDR3nt: TGCGCCAGCAGCTCGGACATAATGAACACCGGGGAGCTGTTTTTT
CDR3aa: CASSSDIMNTGELFF

d_gene: NA
j_gene: TRBJ1-1
abundance: NA
v_gene: TRBV20-1
CDR3nt: TGCAGCCTACAGGAGAACACTGAAGCTTTCTTT
CDR3aa: CSLQENTEAFF

d_gene: NA
j_gene: TRBJ1-4
abundance: NA
v_gene: TRBV6-5
CDR3nt: TGTGCCAGCAGCGCCGGCGCAACTAATGAAAAACTGTTTTTT
CDR3aa: CASSAGATNEKLFF

d_gene: TRBD1
j_gene: TRBJ1-1
abundance: once
v_gene: TRBV19
CDR3nt: TGTGCCAGTAGGATGGACAGGGTGAACACTGAAGCTTTCTTT
CDR3aa: CASRMDRVNTEAFF

d_gene: NA
j_gene: TRBJ2-7
abundance: NA
v_gene: TRBV9
CDR3nt: TGTGCCAGCAGCGTAGTAGTAGAGGGGGTAGGGATTGGGACCCACGAGCAGTACTTC
CDR3aa: CASSVVVEGVGIGTHEQYF

d_gene: NA
j_gene: TRBJ2-3
abundance: NA
v_gene: TRBV7-9
CDR3nt: TGTGCCAGCAGTTTCGCGGCCGGGGCGAACACAGATACGCAGTATTTT
CDR3aa: CASSFAAGANTDTQYF

d_gene: TRBD2
j_gene: TRBJ2-3
abundance: once
v_gene: TRBV4-2
CDR3nt: TGTGCCAGCAGCCAAGATCGCCTAGCGGGAGGTCCAGATACGCAGTATTTT
CDR3aa: CASSQDRLAGGPDTQYF

d_gene: NA
j_gene: TRBJ2-5
abundance: NA
v_gene: TRBV7-9
CDR3nt: TGTGCCAGCAGCTTAGGTGGACAAGAGACCCAGTACTTC
CDR3aa: CASSLGGQETQYF

d_gene: NA
j_gene: TRBJ2-2
abundance: NA
v_gene: TRBV4-1
CDR3nt: TGCGCCAGCAGCCACCTCGGGGGCCTTCCGGGGGAGCTGTTTTTT
CDR3aa: CASSHLGGLPGELFF

d_gene: NA
j_gene: TRBJ2-7
abundance: NA
v_gene: TRBV19
CDR3nt: TGTGCCAGTAGTATCTACGGAAATTACGAGCAGTACTTC
CDR3aa: CASSIYGNYEQYF

d_gene: TRBD1
j_gene: TRBJ1-4
abundance: NA
v_gene: TRBV6-1
CDR3nt: TGTGCCAGCAGCGACAGGGCCGAGGAAAAACTGTTTTTT
CDR3aa: CASSDRAEEKLFF

d_gene: TRBD1
j_gene: TRBJ2-7
abundance: NA
v_gene: TRBV5-1
CDR3nt: TGCGCCAGCAGCGCCGGAGGGACAGGGGGCTACGAGCAGTACTTC
CDR3aa: CASSAGGTGGYEQYF

d_gene: NA
j_gene: TRBJ1-1
abundance: few
v_gene: TRBV6-5
CDR3nt: TGTGCCAGCAGTTACTCCAAAGTGAACACTGAAGCTTTCTTT
CDR3aa: CASSYSKVNTEAFF

d_gene: NA
j_gene: TRBJ2-7
abundance: NA
v_gene: TRBV27
CDR3nt: TGTGCCAGCAGTTTAGGTAGCTACGAGCAGTACTTC
CDR3aa: CASSLGSYEQYF

d_gene: NA
j_gene: TRBJ2-6
abundance: NA
v_gene: TRBV19
CDR3nt: TGTGCCAGTAGTACCCCAAGGAGACAGATCACTGGGGCCAACGTCCTGACTTTC
CDR3aa: CASSTPRRQITGANVLTF

d_gene: TRBD1
j_gene: TRBJ1-2
abundance: NA
v_gene: TRBV19
CDR3nt: TGTGCCAGTAGGGGGCAGGGGGCAATAGACTATGGCTACACCTTC
CDR3aa: CASRGQGAIDYGYTF

d_gene: NA
j_gene: TRBJ1-1
abundance: NA
v_gene: TRBV6-5
CDR3nt: TGTGCCAGCAGTGGGGGACTTCTGGCTTTCTTT
CDR3aa: CASSGGLLAFF

d_gene: NA
j_gene: TRBJ2-7
abundance: NA
v_gene: TRBV5-4
CDR3nt: TGTGCCAGCAGCTTGGGGGCGGGGGCTAGCTACGAGCAGTACTTC
CDR3aa: CASSLGAGASYEQYF

d_gene: TRBD1
j_gene: TRBJ2-5
abundance: NA
v_gene: TRBV5-1
CDR3nt: TGCGCCAGCAGCCCGGAGGGACAGGGGGTCCAAGAGACCCAGTACTTC
CDR3aa: CASSPEGQGVQETQYF

d_gene: NA
j_gene: TRBJ1-2
abundance: NA
v_gene: TRBV30
CDR3nt: TGTGCCTCTCTTGGGGGGGGCGGCTATGGCTACACCTTC
CDR3aa: CASLGGGGYGYTF

d_gene: NA
j_gene: TRBJ1-1
abundance: once
v_gene: TRBV5-1
CDR3nt: TGCGCCAGCAGCTTGGGGCAGAGAGACACTGAAGCTTTCTTT
CDR3aa: CASSLGQRDTEAFF

d_gene: NA
j_gene: TRBJ1-4
abundance: few
v_gene: TRBV18
CDR3nt: TGTGCCAGCTCACCACTAGGGGCAACTAATGAAAAACTGTTTTTT
CDR3aa: CASSPLGATNEKLFF

d_gene: NA
j_gene: TRBJ1-2
abundance: once
v_gene: TRBV11-2
CDR3nt: TGTGCCAGCAGCACGACAACTAACTATGGCTACACCTTC
CDR3aa: CASSTTTNYGYTF

d_gene: TRBD1
j_gene: TRBJ1-5
abundance: once
v_gene: TRBV2
CDR3nt: TGTGCCAGCAGCGACAGGGAGGGCCAGCCCCAGCATTTT
CDR3aa: CASSDREGQPQHF

d_gene: NA
j_gene: TRBJ1-2
abundance: few
v_gene: TRBV11-2
CDR3nt: TGTGCCAGCAGCTTAGTTTCGGGAGGGACTAACTATGGCTACACCTTC
CDR3aa: CASSLVSGGTNYGYTF

d_gene: NA
j_gene: TRBJ1-5
abundance: NA
v_gene: TRBV6-6
CDR3nt: TGTGCCAGCAGTTACGTAGGAGGTAGCAATCAGCCCCAGCATTTT
CDR3aa: CASSYVGGSNQPQHF

d_gene: NA
j_gene: TRBJ2-4
abundance: once
v_gene: TRBV4-1
CDR3nt: TGCGCCAGCAGCCAAGATCCCAAAAACATTCAGTACTTC
CDR3aa: CASSQDPKNIQYF

d_gene: TRBD1
j_gene: TRBJ1-1
abundance: NA
v_gene: TRBV25-1
CDR3nt: TGTGCCAGCAGTGTCGACAGGGGGACTGAAGCTTTCTTT
CDR3aa: CASSVDRGTEAFF

d_gene: NA
j_gene: TRBJ1-5
abundance: NA
v_gene: TRBV19
CDR3nt: TGTGCCAGTAGGCCTACAGGGCTGGCTCAGCCCCAGCATTTT
CDR3aa: CASRPTGLAQPQHF

d_gene: TRBD1
j_gene: TRBJ2-7
abundance: NA
v_gene: TRBV30
CDR3nt: TGTGCCTGGAGTGACGGGACAGATCAGTACTTC
CDR3aa: CAWSDGTDQYF

d_gene: TRBD2
j_gene: TRBJ2-1
abundance: NA
v_gene: TRBV10-1
CDR3nt: TGCGCCAGCAGCCGAGCGGGAAGTGACAATGAGCAGTTCTTC
CDR3aa: CASSRAGSDNEQFF

d_gene: NA
j_gene: TRBJ1-1
abundance: few
v_gene: TRBV6-5
CDR3nt: TGTGCCAGCGGAACAGGCTACATGTTCTCTGAAGCTTTCTTT
CDR3aa: CASGTGYMFSEAFF

d_gene: NA
j_gene: TRBJ2-7
abundance: NA
v_gene: TRBV5-6
CDR3nt: TGTGCCAGCAGCTTGGGTCTTGCTGATGGGTACTTC
CDR3aa: CASSLGLADGYF

d_gene: NA
j_gene: TRBJ1-5
abundance: few
v_gene: TRBV4-1
CDR3nt: TGCGCCAGCAGCCAACAGGGCTATAGCAATCAGCCCCAGCATTTT
CDR3aa: CASSQQGYSNQPQHF

d_gene: NA
j_gene: TRBJ1-2
abundance: NA
v_gene: TRBV6-1
CDR3nt: TGTGCCAGCATAATTTATTTACGCGCTAACTATGGCTACACCTTC
CDR3aa: CASIIYLRANYGYTF

d_gene: NA
j_gene: TRBJ2-2
abundance: NA
v_gene: TRBV5-4
CDR3nt: TGTGCCAGCAGGGCGGGTGGGGGGAGATTCACCGGGGAGCTGTTTTTT
CDR3aa: CASRAGGGRFTGELFF

d_gene: NA
j_gene: TRBJ1-2
abundance: NA
v_gene: TRBV6-1
CDR3nt: TGTGCCACCGGACAGAACTATGGCTACACCTTC
CDR3aa: CATGQNYGYTF

d_gene: NA
j_gene: TRBJ2-7
abundance: NA
v_gene: TRBV5-4
CDR3nt: TGTGCCAGCAGCTTGATAGCTAGCTGGAGTTACGAGCAGTACTTC
CDR3aa: CASSLIASWSYEQYF

d_gene: NA
j_gene: TRBJ2-1
abundance: NA
v_gene: TRBV6-1
CDR3nt: TGTGCCAGCAACGGGCAGACCTCCTACAATGAGCAGTTCTTC
CDR3aa: CASNGQTSYNEQFF

d_gene: TRBD2
j_gene: TRBJ2-1
abundance: NA
v_gene: TRBV10-2
CDR3nt: TGCGCCAGCAGTGATTGGATCGGGACTAGCGGGGGTAATGAGCAGTTCTTC
CDR3aa: CASSDWIGTSGGNEQFF

d_gene: NA
j_gene: TRBJ2-1
abundance: NA
v_gene: TRBV5-1
CDR3nt: TGCGCCAGCAGCTTGGTGGCAGGGAGCTCCTACAATGAGCAGTTCTTC
CDR3aa: CASSLVAGSSYNEQFF

d_gene: NA
j_gene: TRBJ2-7
abundance: NA
v_gene: TRBV5-5
CDR3nt: TGTGCCAGCAGCTTTTCGTTGTCCTACGAGCAGTACTTC
CDR3aa: CASSFSLSYEQYF

d_gene: TRBD2
j_gene: TRBJ2-5
abundance: NA
v_gene: TRBV4-1
CDR3nt: TGCGCCAGCAGCCAAGGACTAGCGGGAGAGACCCAGTACTTC
CDR3aa: CASSQGLAGETQYF

d_gene: NA
j_gene: TRBJ1-6
abundance: NA
v_gene: TRBV18
CDR3nt: TGTGCCAGCTCACCCTCGGCAGGGCTTAGCTCCTATAATTCACCCCTCCACTTT
CDR3aa: CASSPSAGLSSYNSPLHF

d_gene: TRBD1
j_gene: TRBJ2-1
abundance: NA
v_gene: TRBV9
CDR3nt: TGTGCCAGCATCACAGGGGAAGACTCTTACAATGAGCAGTTCTTC
CDR3aa: CASITGEDSYNEQFF

d_gene: TRBD2
j_gene: TRBJ2-1
abundance: NA
v_gene: TRBV6-6
CDR3nt: TGTGCCAGCACCATCGGGCTAGCGGGGGGCGTCAATGAGCAGTTCTTC
CDR3aa: CASTIGLAGGVNEQFF

d_gene: TRBD1
j_gene: TRBJ2-7
abundance: NA
v_gene: TRBV7-2
CDR3nt: TGTGCCAGCAGCGTCGGACAGGGAACCCCTAGTGAGCAGTACTTC
CDR3aa: CASSVGQGTPSEQYF

d_gene: TRBD1
j_gene: TRBJ2-1
abundance: NA
v_gene: TRBV11-3
CDR3nt: TGTGCCAGCAGCCTGGGGACAGGGGAAGGCTACAATGAGCAGTTCTTC
CDR3aa: CASSLGTGEGYNEQFF

d_gene: NA
j_gene: TRBJ1-5
abundance: NA
v_gene: TRBV5-4
CDR3nt: TGTGCCAGCAGCTTGTTTGGGTCTGGTCAGCCCCAGCATTTT
CDR3aa: CASSLFGSGQPQHF

d_gene: NA
j_gene: TRBJ2-2
abundance: once
v_gene: TRBV18
CDR3nt: TGTGCCAGCTCCCCCTCTTCGGGGCCCACCGGGGAGCTGTTTTTT
CDR3aa: CASSPSSGPTGELFF

d_gene: TRBD2
j_gene: TRBJ2-2
abundance: NA
v_gene: TRBV6-5
CDR3nt: TGTGCCAGCCGACACGGACTAGAGGACGGGGAGCTGTTTTTT
CDR3aa: CASRHGLEDGELFF

d_gene: TRBD2
j_gene: TRBJ2-5
abundance: NA
v_gene: TRBV9
CDR3nt: TGTGCCAGCAGCGTAGCCCCGGTGGGAGCGGGGGTTCAAGAGACCCAGTACTTC
CDR3aa: CASSVAPVGAGVQETQYF

d_gene: NA
j_gene: TRBJ1-6
abundance: NA
v_gene: TRBV5-4
CDR3nt: TGTGCCAGCAGCCCACTATCCCAGGGAGCTTCGAATTCACCCCTCCACTTT
CDR3aa: CASSPLSQGASNSPLHF